The 4 T cell receptor beta chains below were found in one sample sequenced in a study of shared clonotypes between healthy human individuals. As defined, naive CD8 cells were CD45RO-negative and positively selected for CCR7, with terminally differentiated effector memory CD45RA+ cells excluded. Assay used: immunoSEQ multiplex PCR; TCRdb lists only in-frame clones, some missing. The sample includes about 2 million clones, about 95% of them seen just once. The sequenced sample was naive CD8+ T cells sorted from blood. All receptors derive from a man aged 18 to 30 in good health.

The V call is TRBV27, the J call TRBJ2-5, with TRBD1 identical over 10 bases. The CDR3 totals 14 residues. Germline V gene sequence: CDR1 MNHEY, CDR2 SMNVEV (reference sequence). Trimming removed 5 bases from V and 1 base from J; junction bases left unmatched: 1. The CDR3 nucleotides are TGTGCCAGCAGTCGACAGGGGGCCCAAGAGACCCAGTACTTC. Encoded protein: CASSRQGAQETQYF.

The CDR3 here is CASSFQGLIYEQYF. The CDR3 DNA sequence: TGTGCCAGCAGTTTTCAGGGGCTGATCTACGAGCAGTACTTC. The chain couples TRBV27 to TRBJ2-7, with D possibly matching TRBD1 (6 bases). From germline, CDR1 is MNHEY and CDR2 SMNVEV (reference sequence). The CDR3 contains 14 residues. Trimming removed 3 bases from V and 3 bases from J, with 12 bases in between.

This chain joins TRBV7-9 and TRBJ1-3; D uncertain. Trimming took off 1 base at V and 3 bases at J, with 7 bases between the two ends. The CDR3 is made up of 14 amino acids. Germline V gene sequence: CDR1 SEHNR, CDR2 FQNEAQ (reference sequence). CDR3 nucleotides: TGTGCCAGCAGCTTAGACCCGATTGGAAACACCATATATTTT. It yields the protein CASSLDPIGNTIYF.

The V and J genes are TRBV10-3 and TRBJ2-3; D call uncertain. The V end lost 3 bases, the J end lost 4 bases, and 5 bases lay between the germline ends. The CDR3 contains 12 residues. Per germline, CDR1 ENHRY and CDR2 SYGVKD. The CDR3 loop reads CAISDPPDTQYF. The CDR3 DNA follows: TGTGCCATCAGTGACCCGCCAGATACGCAGTATTTT.